Following are 26 T cell receptor beta chains from one sample sequenced in a study of T cell repertoires in cytomegalovirus infection. Via MiXCR, TCRdb re-called the reads, giving one row per CDR3 protein. This sample has about 360,000 distinct CDR3 sequences; 15% to 20% occur once, and the top ten carry 8.7%. Sequenced material: PBMCs. The origin of the receptors is a human donor in good health (CMV status not recorded). Some clones in this sample may be carry-over from other donors' samples.

This clonotype was seen repeatedly, ten times or more. This rearrangement joins TRBV7-2 to TRBJ2-2; no definite D call. This CDR3 is 14 amino acids long. Trimming pared 0 bases from V and 3 bases from J, leaving 5 bases between. Germline V gene sequence: CDR1 SGHTA, CDR2 FQGNSA. In nucleotides, the CDR3 is TGTGCCAGCAGCTTAGCAGTGGACACCGGGGAGCTGTTTTTT. It yields the protein CASSLAVDTGELFF.

The chain carries TRBV6-1 and TRBJ2-7, with 13 bases identical to TRBD2. CDR1 and CDR2 (germline): MNHNS, SASEGT. J was trimmed by 6 bases and V by 5 bases; bases with no gene match: 7. This CDR3 contains 15 residues. CDR3 protein: CASSRRTSGSGEQYF. The CDR3 nucleotides read TGTGCCAGCAGTCGAAGGACTAGCGGGAGTGGCGAGCAGTACTTC.

The sample holds a few counts of this clonotype. The V call is TRBV6-2 or TRBV6-3, the J call TRBJ2-2; D remains ambiguous. With 7 bases removed from V and 7 bases from J, the gap between germline ends came to 7 bases. The CDR3 length is 11 residues. Germline lookup yields CDR1 MNHEY and CDR2 SVGEGT. This CDR3 reads CASTTNGELFF. In DNA form, the CDR3 reads TGTGCCAGCACTACAAACGGGGAGCTGTTTTTT.

The chain recombines TRBV29-1 with TRBJ2-5; TRBD2 agrees at 9 bases. The CDR3 consists of 14 residues. Germline CDR1 SQVTM, CDR2 ANQGSEA. V shed 6 bases and J 5 bases; nucleotides not matched to a gene: 10. CDR3 in DNA: TGCAGCGTCACCCCTAGCGGGATGAGCGAGACCCAGTACTTC. This codes for CSVTPSGMSETQYF.

This chain links TRBV5-1 with TRBJ1-3; D is possibly TRBD1 (5 bases). The germline CDR1 and CDR2 sequences are SGHRS and YFSETQ. V shed 2 bases and J shed 2 bases, with 14 bases lying between them. The CDR3 has 16 residues. The CDR3 bases are TGCGCCAGCAGCTTTTCCTCGGGGGGTACTGGAAACACCATATATTTT. It encodes CASSFSSGGTGNTIYF. The whole variable domain, remainder taken from reference TRBV5-1 and TRBJ1-3, is KAGVTQTPRYLIKTRGQQVTLSCSPISGHRSVSWYQQTPGQGLQFLFEYFSETQRNKGNFPGRFSGRQFSNSRSEMNVSTLELGDSALYLCASSFSSGGTGNTIYFGEGSWLTVV.

The chain carries TRBV28 and TRBJ2-7, with 8 bases lining up with TRBD2. This CDR3 has 16 residues. V shed 6 bases and J 5 bases; nucleotides not matched to a gene: 15. Germline V gives CDR1 MDHEN, CDR2 SYDVKM. The CDR3 nucleotides read TGTGCCAGCAGCCGAACGCCTAGTTCGGGGGGGGACGAGCAGTACTTC. This gives the protein CASSRTPSSGGDEQYF.

In its sample, this clonotype was seen many times. The chain is built from TRBV5-5 and TRBJ2-1; D call uncertain. CDR1 SGHKS and CDR2 YYEKEE come from the germline V gene (reference sequence). V was shortened by 0 bases and J by 5 bases, with 27 bases between the two germline ends. The CDR3 extends over 20 amino acids. The CDR3 DNA reads TGTGCCAGCAGCTTGGGTGGTGGCTACTCGTTGGCCGTCTCGAACAATGAGCAGTTCTTC. Its protein product is CASSLGGGYSLAVSNNEQFF. The full variable domain, with the rest looked up from reference TRBV5-5 and TRBJ2-1, is DAGVTQSPTHLIKTRGQQVTLRCSPISGHKSVSWYQQVLGQGPQFIFQYYEKEERGRGNFPDRFSARQFPNYSSELNVNALLLGDSALYLCASSLGGGYSLAVSNNEQFFGPGTRLTVL.

The chain joins TRBV2 to TRBJ1-1; D remains unclear. The CDR3 length is 13 residues. The germline V gene has CDR1 SNHLY and CDR2 FYNNEI. Trimming left V 8 bases short and J 6 bases short, with 16 bases between. CDR3 coding DNA: TGTGCCAGCTCACGACCGAGGGAGGCTGAAGCTTTCTTT. Translation: CASSRPREAEAFF.

The chain carries TRBV12-3 or TRBV12-4 and TRBJ2-1; no clear D gene. Trimming shortened V by 6 bases and J by 1 base, and 13 bases separated the two germline ends. The length of the CDR3 is 15 residues. The CDR3 sequence is CASRSLGISYNEQFF. The CDR3, as DNA: TGTGCCAGCAGGTCCCTGGGGATTTCCTACAATGAGCAGTTCTTC.

This clonotype appeared many times. This sequence joins TRBV10-3 and TRBJ2-3; D might be TRBD1 (6 bases). The length of the CDR3 is 14 residues. Germline CDR1 reads ENHRY; CDR2 reads SYGVKD. Trimming removed 7 bases at V and 0 bases at J, with 11 bases between. The CDR3: CAIKARGSTDTQYF. DNA of the CDR3: TGTGCCATCAAGGCCAGGGGAAGCACAGATACGCAGTATTTT.

The gene calls are TRBV7-9 and TRBJ2-5; D may be TRBD2 (6 bases). The CDR3 loop spans 16 amino acids. Germline V gene sequence: CDR1 SEHNR, CDR2 FQNEAQ (reference sequence). Trimming removed 1 base from V and 1 base from J, with 13 bases in between. The CDR3 reads CASSLDDGGLQETQYF. DNA of the CDR3: TGTGCCAGCAGCTTAGACGACGGGGGTCTCCAAGAGACCCAGTACTTC.

The J gene is TRBJ2-7, the V gene TRBV6-2 or TRBV6-3, with D possibly being TRBD1 (6 bases). In germline, CDR1 is MNHEY, CDR2 SVGEGT. The CDR3 covers 14 residues. V was pared by 0 bases and J by 3 bases, with 9 bases between. DNA of the CDR3: TGTGCCAGCAGTTACTCGGACAGAAGCTACGAGCAGTACTTC. It codes for CASSYSDRSYEQYF.

The CDR3 DNA sequence: TGTGCCAGCAATAGGGAACGAAACACCGGGGAGCTGTTTTTT. This sequence encodes CASNRERNTGELFF. The gene calls are TRBV2 and TRBJ2-2; D not resolved. Looked up from germline, CDR1 is SNHLY and CDR2 is FYNNEI. The CDR3 has 14 amino acids. The germline V and J ends were trimmed by 7 bases and 2 bases, with 11 bases remaining between them.

This clonotype turned up a few times. This chain connects TRBV19 to TRBJ1-1; D ambiguous. The CDR3 is 14 amino acids. The germline CDR1 and CDR2 sequences are LNHDA and SQIVND (reference sequence). V lost 2 bases and J lost 7, with 14 bases in between. The CDR3 nucleotides are TGTGCCAGTAGTATAAGGCTTCGGGCCCATGAAGCTTTCTTT. This encodes CASSIRLRAHEAFF.

This clonotype was found a few times. The rearrangement uses TRBV20-1 and TRBJ1-6; 7 bases match TRBD1. The junction had 16 bases not matched to a gene; V was cut back by 5 bases and J by 9 bases. Per germline, CDR1 DFQATT and CDR2 SNEGSKA (reference sequence). This CDR3 region has 16 residues. The CDR3: CSAPDRLTGFSSPLHF. The CDR3 DNA sequence: TGCAGTGCTCCTGACAGATTGACAGGGTTTAGTTCACCCCTCCACTTT.

The chain is built from TRBV15 and TRBJ1-6; possible D gene TRBD1, 5 bases. CDR1 is LNHNV and CDR2 is YYDKDF in the germline V gene (reference sequence). Trimming stripped 0 bases from V and 7 bases from J, with 10 bases between. This CDR3 region has 15 residues. This chain's CDR3 is CATSRDRGSNSPLHF. The CDR3, as DNA: TGTGCCACCAGCAGAGATCGGGGGAGCAATTCACCCCTCCACTTT.

This clonotype was detected many times. The chain combines TRBV10-3 with TRBJ1-4; a weak D match, TRBD1 (5 bases). Per the germline V gene, CDR1 is ENHRY and CDR2 is SYGVKD. This CDR3 comprises 18 residues. Between the trimmed V and J ends, which lost 11 bases and 0 bases, there was a span of 25 bases. The CDR3 sequence: CASQKPTEPPATNEKLFF. CDR3 coding DNA: TGTGCCTCTCAGAAGCCGACAGAGCCACCCGCAACTAATGAAAAACTGTTTTTT.

The table lists this clonotype with many counts. The chain carries TRBV11-2 and TRBJ1-6; D possibly corresponds to TRBD1 (6 bases). Germline V gene data show CDR1 as SGHAT and CDR2 as FQNNGV. The CDR3 sequence is 18 residues long. The V end lost 2 bases, the J end lost 12 bases, and 26 bases lay between the germline ends. CDR3 in amino acids: CASSLLAPATGLVQPLHF. The CDR3 region has the DNA TGTGCCAGCAGCTTATTGGCTCCCGCGACAGGCTTAGTTCAACCCCTCCACTTT.

The chain carries TRBV29-1 and TRBJ2-2; TRBD2 matches at 13 bases. This CDR3 comprises 16 residues. Looked up from germline, CDR1 is SQVTM and CDR2 is ANQGSEA. V was clipped by 6 bases and J by 6 bases; unmatched bases: 10. The CDR3 is CSVTGTSGKLAGELFF. The CDR3 coding sequence is TGCAGCGTGACCGGGACTAGCGGGAAGCTGGCCGGGGAGCTGTTTTTT.

This clonotype was counted a single time. The junction departs from the called germline gene at one end, perhaps through a read error. The rearrangement joins TRBV7-2 to TRBJ1-4; D is unclear. The CDR3 has 13 amino acids. From germline, CDR1 is SGHTA and CDR2 FQGNSA. The CDR3 DNA reads as TGTGTCAGCAGCTTAGCGGTTCAGAATCAACTGTTTTTT. Translated, it gives CVSSLAVQNQLFF. Looking up the rest from reference TRBV7-2 and TRBJ1-4 gives the full variable domain: GAGVSQSPSNKVTEKGKDVELRCDPISGHTALYWYRQSLGQGLEFLIYFQGNSAPDKSGLPSDRFSAERTGGSVSTLTIQRTQQEDSAVYLCVSSLAVQNQLFFGSGTQLSVL.

This clonotype was recorded at least ten times. The chain combines TRBV7-2 with TRBJ2-7; 9 bases are shared with TRBD2. Germline V gene sequence: CDR1 SGHTA, CDR2 FQGNSA. V lost 3 bases, J lost 5 bases, and 5 bases stayed unmatched. This CDR3 contains 14 residues. The DNA for the CDR3 is TGTGCCAGCAGCTTCACTAGCGGGCGCCACGAGCAGTACTTC. Translating gives CASSFTSGRHEQYF.

This clonotype appeared many times. The V gene is TRBV19, the J gene TRBJ2-5, with D unresolved. Trimming pared 5 bases from V and 7 bases from J, leaving 17 bases between. This CDR3 region has 14 residues. The germline V gene has CDR1 LNHDA and CDR2 SQIVND (reference sequence). Written as DNA, the CDR3 is TGTGCCAGTAGTCGGGCGTTGACGGCCAGGACCCAGTACTTC. Its protein product is CASSRALTARTQYF.

The CDR3 here is CASSLPTDRAYEQYF. In DNA, the CDR3 is TGTGCCAGCAGTTTACCGACGGACAGGGCGTACGAGCAGTACTTC. The chain employs TRBV28 and TRBJ2-7, with 8 bases matching TRBD1. Trimming cost V 2 bases and J 4 bases; bases outside gene matches: 7. CDR1 and CDR2 (germline): MDHEN, SYDVKM. CDR3 length: 15 residues. Combining the CDR3 with reference TRBV28 and TRBJ2-7 gives the whole variable domain DVKVTQSSRYLVKRTGEKVFLECVQDMDHENMFWYRQDPGLGLRLIYFSYDVKMKEKGDIPEGYSVSREKKERFSLILESASTNQTSMYLCASSLPTDRAYEQYFGPGTRLTVT.

This clonotype was seen a few times. V is TRBV4-1 and J is TRBJ2-1; D unresolved. Germline CDR1 and CDR2: MGHRA and YSYEKL. The CDR3 covers 16 residues. V was clipped by 0 bases and J by 7 bases, with 16 bases between them. The CDR3 region is CASSQEQNFFGNEQFF. The CDR3 coding sequence is TGCGCCAGCAGCCAAGAGCAGAACTTTTTTGGAAATGAGCAGTTCTTC.

This clonotype was picked up many times. The chain links TRBV12-3 or TRBV12-4 to TRBJ2-1, with 9 bases that match TRBD1. The trim removed 6 bases at V and 9 bases at J, leaving 6 bases unmatched. This CDR3 spans 13 amino acids. The CDR3 here is CASRGTGYGEQFF. Written as DNA, the CDR3 is TGTGCCAGCAGGGGGACAGGGTACGGTGAGCAGTTCTTC.

Only a few counts were recorded for this clonotype. The chain has TRBV28 and TRBJ1-6; D gene uncertain. V lost 5 bases, J lost 4 bases, and 15 bases lay in between. The germline gives CDR1 MDHEN, CDR2 SYDVKM. The CDR3 is made up of 16 amino acids. Here the CDR3 reads CASSPALPGYNSPLHF. The CDR3 coding sequence is TGTGCCAGCAGTCCGGCCCTCCCCGGGTATAATTCACCCCTCCACTTT.